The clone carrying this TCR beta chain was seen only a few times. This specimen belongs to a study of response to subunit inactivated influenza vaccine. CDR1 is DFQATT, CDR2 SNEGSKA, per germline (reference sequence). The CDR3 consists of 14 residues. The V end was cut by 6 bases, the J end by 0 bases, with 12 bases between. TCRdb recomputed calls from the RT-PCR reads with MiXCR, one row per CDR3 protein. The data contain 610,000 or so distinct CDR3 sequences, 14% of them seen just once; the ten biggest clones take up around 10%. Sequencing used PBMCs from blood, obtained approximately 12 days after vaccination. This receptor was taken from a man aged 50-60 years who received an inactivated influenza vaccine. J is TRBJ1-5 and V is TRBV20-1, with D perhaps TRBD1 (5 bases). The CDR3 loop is CSAPGHNSNQPQHF. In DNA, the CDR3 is TGCAGTGCCCCCGGACATAATAGCAATCAGCCCCAGCATTTT.